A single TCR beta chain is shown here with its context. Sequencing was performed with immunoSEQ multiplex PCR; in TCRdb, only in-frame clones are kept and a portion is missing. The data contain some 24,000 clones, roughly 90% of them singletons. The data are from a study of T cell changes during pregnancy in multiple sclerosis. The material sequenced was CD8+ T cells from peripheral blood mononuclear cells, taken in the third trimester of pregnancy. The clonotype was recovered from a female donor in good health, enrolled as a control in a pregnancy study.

As DNA, the CDR3 is TGTGCCAGCAGCTTAGGGGGGAGCGGGCTAGCGGGTTACAATGAGCAGTTCTTC. Translation: CASSLGGSGLAGYNEQFF. This sequence joins TRBV11-2 and TRBJ2-1, with 8 bases matching TRBD2. Germline loops: CDR1 SGHAT, CDR2 FQNNGV. With 1 base clipped from V and 4 bases from J, the junction kept 12 bases outside the gene matches. This CDR3 region has 18 residues.